Each of the 8 T cell receptor beta chains below was sequenced from the same sample in a study of T cell repertoires in cytomegalovirus infection. TCRdb ran MiXCR on the reads and lists one entry per CDR3 protein. The top ten clones hold 10% of a sample with over 450,000 distinct CDR3 sequences, over 9% of them seen once. The sequenced material came from PBMCs. The receptors stem from a human donor in good health (CMV status not recorded). Some clones in this sample may be carry-over from other donors' samples.

This chain connects TRBV27 to TRBJ2-7; D possibly corresponds to TRBD1 (5 bases). Germline CDR1 is MNHEY and CDR2 is SMNVEV (reference sequence). V was pared by 8 bases and J by 2 bases, with 19 bases between. This CDR3 has 15 amino acids. CDR3 protein: CASGSLRQRAYEQYF. The CDR3 DNA follows: TGTGCCAGCGGTTCCTTAAGACAGCGCGCCTACGAGCAGTACTTC.

This clonotype was observed a single time. The chain is built from TRBV2 and TRBJ2-1, with a tentative D call TRBD2 (5 bases). CDR3 size: 16 residues. Trimming stripped 0 bases from V and 7 bases from J, with 16 bases between. Germline V gene data show CDR1 as SNHLY and CDR2 as FYNNEI. The CDR3 DNA reads as TGTGCCAGCAGTGAAGCGCTCGGGGTCCCCAATAATGAGCAGTTCTTC. Its translation: CASSEALGVPNNEQFF.

This clonotype was counted a few times. The V call is TRBV6-6, the J call TRBJ1-3; 7 nucleotides agree with TRBD1. J gave up 0 bases and V 7 bases, and 9 bases lay outside the gene matches. This CDR3 has 16 amino acids. Germline V gene sequence: CDR1 MNHNY, CDR2 SVGAGI (reference sequence). The CDR3 loop is CASTRQGDSSGNTIYF. The CDR3 DNA reads as TGTGCCAGCACCCGCCAAGGGGACAGCTCTGGAAACACCATATATTTT.

Only a few counts were recorded for this clonotype. This chain joins TRBV4-1 and TRBJ2-1, with 9 bases identical to TRBD1. Losses at the gene ends were 1 base for V and 8 bases for J; bases not matched to a gene: 0. Germline-derived CDR1 and CDR2 are MGHRA and YSYEKL. The CDR3 length is 13 residues. Here the CDR3 DNA reads TGCGCCAGCAGCCAAGGACAGGGGGATGAGCAGTTCTTC. This sequence encodes CASSQGQGDEQFF.

This clonotype has at least ten counts. The V call is TRBV11-2, the J call TRBJ2-7, with D uncertain. V lost 5 bases and J 5 bases, leaving 10 bases between the germline ends. This CDR3 comprises 12 residues. Germline loops: CDR1 SGHAT, CDR2 FQNNGV. The CDR3 DNA follows: TGTGCCAGCAGCGGACGAAGGCACGAGCAGTACTTC. It is translated as CASSGRRHEQYF.

This clonotype was detected many times. The rearrangement uses TRBV7-9 and TRBJ2-7; 7 bases are a match to TRBD1. The CDR3 runs 16 residues. V dropped 1 base and J dropped 5; count of bases not matched to a gene: 11. The germline gives CDR1 SEHNR, CDR2 FQNEAQ (reference sequence). This CDR3 is CASSLEYRGLSDEQYF. The CDR3, as DNA: TGTGCCAGCAGCTTAGAGTACAGGGGCTTAAGCGACGAGCAGTACTTC.

Many counts were recorded for this clonotype. The chain couples TRBV5-4 to TRBJ1-1; no reliable D call. CDR1 and CDR2 (germline): SGHNT, YYREEE (reference sequence). The germline V and J ends were trimmed by 3 bases and 4 bases, with 16 bases remaining between them. This CDR3 is built from 15 residues. In DNA form, the CDR3 reads TGTGCCAGCAGCTCGGGCGGGCGTGCGAGCACTGAAGCTTTCTTT. Amino acid sequence: CASSSGGRASTEAFF.

This clonotype has ten or more counts. The chain couples TRBV6-5 to TRBJ2-3, with TRBD2 as a possible D gene (6 bases). This CDR3 contains 16 residues. Trimming took 2 bases from V and 0 from J, leaving 12 bases between them. Germline V gene data show CDR1 as MNHEY and CDR2 as SVGAGI. The CDR3 sequence: CASSYDEAGSTDTQYF. Written as DNA, the CDR3 is TGTGCCAGCAGTTACGATGAAGCGGGCAGCACAGATACGCAGTATTTT.